The TCR beta chain described here comes from a study of regulatory T cells in long-lasting Graves disease. This sample's time point: newly diagnosed GD, antithyroid drugs for less than 3 months. The TCR library was prepared using RNA isolated from PBMCs. Researchers made TCR beta libraries by using iRepertoire HTBI primers and running Arm-PCR on CDR3 regions. TCRdb processed the multiplex PCR reads anew with MiXCR; each CDR3 protein has one entry. The data contain under 250,000 distinct CDR3 sequences, roughly 21% of them singletons. The CDR3 has 17 residues. V lost 3 bases, J lost 2 bases, and 19 bases lay in between. CDR1 and CDR2 from the germline V gene are MNHEY and SMNVEV (reference sequence).

The chain couples TRBV27 to TRBJ1-2, with a possible D match to TRBD1 (5 bases). The sample in question was peripheral blood mononuclear cells (PBMCs), obtained at new diagnosis, from a patient treated with antithyroid drugs. The TCR originated in a female donor with Graves disease. In DNA form, the CDR3 reads TGTGCCAGCAGTTTTTACGACAGCCACTCGGGAAACTATGGCTACACCTTC. Amino acid sequence: CASSFYDSHSGNYGYTF.